The 3 T cell receptor beta chains reported below all come from one sample, sequenced in a study of vaccination effects on CD4 cells after COVID-19. No antigen is known for these receptors. The assay was immunoSEQ multiplex PCR, and TCRdb's table has in-frame clones only and misses some. The sample carries 20,000 to 25,000 clones, 60% to 80% recorded once. CD4+ T cells specific for antigen were expanded with viral peptide pools by the ViraFEST assay before sequencing. Culturing for about 9 days preceded CD4+ T cell isolation. Each vaccine recipient was nucleocapsid antibody negative and had no prior SARS-CoV-2 infection. The sample was CD4+ T cells from PBMCs cultured with HCoV-NL63 spike peptides, taken before COVID-19 vaccination. The receptors here all came from a human donor who received a COVID-19 vaccine.

Only a few counts were recorded for this clone. The V gene is TRBV4-1, the J gene TRBJ1-4; 10 nucleotides line up with TRBD1. The CDR3 covers 18 residues. Germline V gene lookup returns CDR1 MGHRA and CDR2 YSYEKL. V lost 6 bases to trimming and J lost 8 bases; unmatched junction nucleotides: 18. As DNA, the CDR3 is TGCGCCAGCAGAGCCAAGAGGACAGGGGGAAGGGAGGAGGAAAAACTGTTTTTT. Translating it yields CASRAKRTGGREEEKLFF.

The chain links TRBV5-1 to TRBJ2-7; 7 nucleotides line up with TRBD2. Germline-derived CDR1 and CDR2 are SGHRS and YFSETQ. V trimming: 4 bases; J trimming: 3 bases; junction bases outside the gene matches: 4. This CDR3 comprises 13 residues. The CDR3 DNA is TGCGCCAGCAGCCCGTCGGGGGGCTACGAGCAGTACTTC. Translated: CASSPSGGYEQYF.

The chain employs TRBV5-1 and TRBJ2-7; maybe TRBD2 (5 bases). Germline V CDR1 and CDR2: SGHRS, YFSETQ. This CDR3 spans 13 amino acids. V was cut by 6 bases and J by 1 base, with 11 bases left in between. CDR3 coding DNA: TGCGCCAGCACCTCGGGGAGTTCCTACGAGCAGTACTTC. As protein: CASTSGSSYEQYF.